These 25 T cell receptor beta chains share one sample of origin, sequenced in a study of cytomegalovirus exposure and HLA in healthy donors. This table comes from immunoSEQ multiplex PCR, and its TCRdb copy is limited to in-frame clones, with some not included. The profile shows hundreds of thousands of clones, about 90% of them singletons. Sequencing input: PBMCs. These receptors were obtained from a man in his late teens or twenties in good health and CMV-seropositive.

V gene TRBV7-9 combines with J gene TRBJ2-7; 10 nucleotides line up with TRBD1. CDR3 size: 17 residues. Trimming cost V 5 bases and J 0 bases; bases outside gene matches: 10. Germline V gene lookup returns CDR1 SEHNR and CDR2 FQNEAQ (reference sequence). The CDR3 DNA reads as TGTGCCAGCAGCCTCCGACAGGGGGCTTTGTTCTCCTACGAGCAGTACTTC. It yields the protein CASSLRQGALFSYEQYF.

CDR3 sequence reads: CASSDGPGVGGGYTF. The CDR3 nucleotides read TGTGCCAGCAGCGATGGGCCAGGGGTCGGTGGCGGCTACACCTTC. The J gene is TRBJ1-2, the V gene TRBV25-1; maybe TRBD1 (6 bases). This CDR3 region has 15 residues. The germline CDR1 and CDR2 sequences are MGHDK and SYGVNS. The V gene lost 6 bases and the J gene lost 8 bases, with 22 bases spanning the gap.

V usage is TRBV2 and J usage is TRBJ1-1; D perhaps matches TRBD1 (6 bases). Trimming cost V 10 bases and J 3 bases, with 9 bases left between them. Looked up from germline, CDR1 is SNHLY and CDR2 is FYNNEI. This CDR3 is built from 11 residues. CDR3 amino acids: CAKNRDTEAFF. The CDR3 DNA reads TGTGCCAAAAACAGGGACACTGAAGCTTTCTTT.

This chain links TRBV30 with TRBJ2-4; 8 bases fit TRBD1. The CDR3 spans 14 residues. The junction had 11 bases not matched to a gene; V was cut back by 2 bases and J by 11 bases. Germline CDR1 reads GTSNPN; CDR2 reads SVGIG (reference sequence). CDR3 sequence (DNA): TGTGCCTGGAGTACCCCGGGACAGGCTCATGTTCAGTACTTC. Residues: CAWSTPGQAHVQYF.

This chain joins TRBV9 and TRBJ2-2; TRBD2 might be the D (6 bases). The CDR3 contains 15 residues. Germline V gene lookup returns CDR1 SGDLS and CDR2 YYNGEE. The germline V and J ends were trimmed by 4 bases and 0 bases, with 10 bases remaining between them. The CDR3 region has the DNA TGTGCCAGCAGCATGAGACTAGCGAACACCGGGGAGCTGTTTTTT. Amino acid sequence: CASSMRLANTGELFF.

As regards this clone: One end of the junction does not line up with germline, which may come from a read error. The chain combines TRBV28 with TRBJ1-4, with 7 positions matching TRBD1. The CDR3 length is 15 residues. The germline gives CDR1 MDHEN, CDR2 SYDVKM. The CDR3 spells CASSVWGQTNEKLFF. DNA for the CDR3: TGTGCCAGCAGTGTATGGGGACAGACTAATGAAAAACTGTTTTTT.

This clone was detected only once. The V call is TRBV25-1, the J call TRBJ2-2; D possibly corresponds to TRBD1 (6 bases). Germline CDR1 MGHDK, CDR2 SYGVNS. The CDR3 is 16 amino acids. V shed 3 bases and J shed 4 bases, with 15 bases lying between them. CDR3 loop: CASSDPTGRGTGELFF. DNA of the CDR3: TGTGCCAGCAGTGATCCGACAGGCCGCGGCACCGGGGAGCTGTTTTTT. The whole variable domain, remainder taken from reference TRBV25-1 and TRBJ2-2, is EADIYQTPRYLVIGTGKKITLECSQTMGHDKMYWYQQDPGMELHLIHYSYGVNSTEKGDLSSESTVSRIRTEHFPLTLESARPSHTSQYLCASSDPTGRGTGELFFGEGSRLTVL.

J is TRBJ1-5 and V is TRBV6-1, with a possible D match to TRBD1 (6 bases). V was cut by 9 bases and J by 6 bases, with 12 bases left in between. Germline CDR1 and CDR2: MNHNS and SASEGT. The CDR3 totals 12 residues. This CDR3 is CARQGSAQPQHF. The CDR3 nucleotides read TGTGCCAGACAGGGTTCGGCTCAGCCCCAGCATTTT.

This clone was counted between two and nine times. The chain recombines TRBV19 with TRBJ2-7; 8 nucleotides agree with TRBD1. V shed 1 base, J shed 2 bases, and the junction held 1 base outside the gene matches. The CDR3 is made up of 14 amino acids. Germline lookup yields CDR1 LNHDA and CDR2 SQIVND (reference sequence). CDR3 bases: TGTGCCAGTAGTATAGGGACAGGGACCTACGAGCAGTACTTC. Protein sequence: CASSIGTGTYEQYF.

The V gene is TRBV28, the J gene TRBJ1-1, with TRBD1 matching over 7 bases. The length of the CDR3 is 12 residues. CDR1 is MDHEN, CDR2 SYDVKM, per germline. With V trimmed by 6 bases and J by 7 bases, 5 bases remained unmatched. CDR3 coding DNA: TGTGCCAGCAGCTTGGACAGGCGTGAAGCTTTCTTT. Encoded protein: CASSLDRREAFF.

The chain is built from TRBV6-5 and TRBJ2-2, with TRBD2 as a possible D gene (5 bases). This CDR3 is built from 13 residues. V lost 6 bases to trimming and J lost 5 bases, with 10 bases between them. The V gene's germline CDR1 is MNHEY and CDR2 SVGAGI. The CDR3 coding sequence is TGTGCCAGCAGCTGGACTGATACCGGGGAGCTGTTTTTT. Translating it yields CASSWTDTGELFF.

The chain uses TRBV5-4 and TRBJ2-5; no clear D. CDR1 is SGHNT and CDR2 is YYREEE in the germline V gene (reference sequence). With 0 bases removed from V and 3 bases from J, the gap between germline ends came to 12 bases. The CDR3 loop spans 15 amino acids. CDR3 DNA sequence: TGTGCCAGCAGCTTGGCGCAGGTGGCCGAAGAGACCCAGTACTTC. This gives the protein CASSLAQVAEETQYF. Variable domain in full (rest from reference TRBV5-4 and TRBJ2-5): ETGVTQSPTHLIKTRGQQVTLRCSSQSGHNTVSWYQQALGQGPQFIFQYYREEENGRGNFPPRFSGLQFPNYSSELNVNALELDDSALYLCASSLAQVAEETQYFGPGTRLLVL.

The chain uses TRBV11-2 and TRBJ1-3; TRBD1 agrees at 9 bases. V lost 6 bases and J lost 0; bases outside the gene matches: 6. The CDR3 loop spans 16 amino acids. The germline V gene encodes CDR1 SGHAT and CDR2 FQNNGV. CDR3 sequence (DNA): TGTGCCAGCAGTCCGGGACAGGGCCGCTCTGGAAACACCATATATTTT. Translated: CASSPGQGRSGNTIYF.

The chain carries TRBV5-1 and TRBJ1-4; D possibly corresponds to TRBD1 (5 bases). Trimming cost V 2 bases and J 8 bases, with 13 bases left between them. CDR3 length: 14 residues. Per the germline V gene, CDR1 is SGHRS and CDR2 is YFSETQ. The CDR3 sequence: CASSFKGTEEKLFF. The CDR3 DNA follows: TGCGCCAGCAGCTTTAAAGGGACTGAGGAAAAACTGTTTTTT.

This chain links TRBV30 with TRBJ2-5, with D perhaps TRBD2 (6 bases). With 0 bases removed from V and 4 bases from J, the gap between germline ends came to 15 bases. This CDR3 contains 15 residues. Germline values: CDR1 GTSNPN, CDR2 SVGIG (reference sequence). This CDR3 reads CAWSVGTHAGETQYF. CDR3 in DNA: TGTGCCTGGAGTGTAGGGACTCACGCGGGAGAGACCCAGTACTTC.

This chain uses TRBV29-1 with TRBJ1-1, with 10 bases matching TRBD1. Germline V CDR1 and CDR2: SQVTM, ANQGSEA. Unmatched junction bases numbered 8, after V lost 5 bases and J lost 5 bases. The CDR3 contains 14 residues. CDR3 nucleotide sequence: TGCAGCGTTCAGCGACAGGGGGCTGGAACTGAAGCTTTCTTT. Amino acids: CSVQRQGAGTEAFF.

The rearrangement links TRBV7-8 to TRBJ1-2, with a possible D match to TRBD1 (6 bases). The germline CDR1 and CDR2 sequences are SGHVS and FQNEAQ. Trimming removed 0 bases from V and 4 bases from J, with 12 bases in between. The CDR3 runs 15 residues. CDR3 sequence (DNA): TGTGCCAGCAGCTTAGCGGGCAGGGGTAGCTATGGCTACACCTTC. Residues: CASSLAGRGSYGYTF.

The CDR3 nucleotides read TGTGCCAGCAGCTCGGGACTAGCGGGAGTTAGGTCCTACGAGCAGTACTTC. This gives the protein CASSSGLAGVRSYEQYF. This chain uses TRBV11-2 with TRBJ2-7, with 14 bases lining up with TRBD2. The length of the CDR3 is 17 residues. V shed 4 bases and J 1 base; nucleotides not matched to a gene: 6. From germline, CDR1 is SGHAT and CDR2 FQNNGV.

The chain links TRBV29-1 to TRBJ1-2; no clear D. The CDR3 extends over 11 amino acids. The V gene's germline CDR1 is SQVTM and CDR2 ANQGSEA. Trimming pared 5 bases from V and 1 base from J, leaving 5 bases between. The CDR3 DNA reads as TGCAGCGTTAAGAGTAACTATGGCTACACCTTC. Translating gives CSVKSNYGYTF.

The chain couples TRBV28 to TRBJ2-3, with 9 bases lining up with TRBD2. V lost 5 bases and J lost 0; bases outside the gene matches: 9. This CDR3 contains 17 residues. CDR1 is MDHEN, CDR2 SYDVKM, per germline. The DNA of the CDR3 is TGTGCCAGCAGTGCCCGGACTAGCGCGCTTAGCACAGATACGCAGTATTTT. Amino acid sequence: CASSARTSALSTDTQYF.

V gene TRBV4-3 combines with J gene TRBJ2-7; possibly TRBD1 or TRBD2 for D (5 bases each). Germline lookup yields CDR1 LGHNA and CDR2 YSLEER. Trimming left V 0 bases short and J 4 bases short, with 10 bases between. The CDR3 has 14 amino acids. The CDR3 DNA follows: TGCGCCAGCAGCCAAGAGTGGGGGAGTTACGAGCAGTACTTC. Translated: CASSQEWGSYEQYF.

In the case of this clone: Other DNA sequences in the same sample also yield this CDR3. The rearrangement joins TRBV2 to TRBJ2-2; D not certain. CDR3 length: 11 residues. Germline values: CDR1 SNHLY, CDR2 FYNNEI. Between the trimmed V and J ends, which lost 8 bases and 7 bases, there was a span of 8 bases. CDR3 residues: CASGYHGELFF. The CDR3 DNA reads TGTGCCAGCGGGTATCACGGGGAGCTGTTTTTT.

This chain joins TRBV6-1 and TRBJ2-3; 9 bases agree with TRBD1. Germline loops: CDR1 MNHNS, CDR2 SASEGT. The CDR3 extends over 15 amino acids. After removal of 7 bases from V and 2 bases from J, the junction contained 7 bases not matched to a gene. The CDR3 DNA follows: TGTGCCAGCACGGCGACAGGGGGACACACAGATACGCAGTATTTT. Protein: CASTATGGHTDTQYF.

The V gene is TRBV19, the J gene TRBJ2-5; 10 bases match TRBD1. The CDR3 extends over 13 amino acids. Germline CDR1 reads LNHDA; CDR2 reads SQIVND (reference sequence). V trimming: 9 bases; J trimming: 5 bases; junction bases outside the gene matches: 6. CDR3 protein: CASRDRGRETQYF. The CDR3 nucleotides are TGTGCCAGCCGGGACAGGGGTAGGGAGACCCAGTACTTC.

The rearrangement uses TRBV5-1 and TRBJ1-2; 11 positions agree with TRBD1. The V gene end was trimmed by 5 bases and the J gene end by 5 bases; junction bases not matched to a gene: 5. The CDR3 loop spans 14 amino acids. Germline CDR1 is SGHRS and CDR2 is YFSETQ. CDR3 DNA: TGCGCCAGCAGGACAGGGACAGGGGGTTATGGCTACACCTTC. Translation gives CASRTGTGGYGYTF.